A selection of T cell receptor beta chains follows, all from one sample in a study of cytomegalovirus exposure and HLA in healthy donors. Assay: immunoSEQ multiplex PCR; the TCRdb copy retains only in-frame clones and omits some. The sample lists under 200,000 clones, around 83% occurring once. Specimen: PBMCs. Every receptor here comes from a man between 35 and 55 years old in good health and CMV-seropositive. Both conserved end residues are part of each CDR3. D genes are given only for firm matches. Expanded clones get a size class; other rows say once, few or many, or leave the size out.

J: TRBJ2-7; V: TRBV4-1; D: TRBD2; size: NA; CDR3: CASSQEGTSGGYEQYF; DNA: TGCGCCAGCAGCCAAGAAGGGACTAGCGGGGGCTACGAGCAGTACTTC
J: TRBJ2-4; V: TRBV7-9; D: TRBD2; size: few; CDR3: CASSPRTSGRAVDSQYF; DNA: TGTGCCAGCAGCCCCCGGACTAGCGGGAGGGCCGTCGACAGTCAGTACTTC
J: TRBJ2-5; V: TRBV29-1; D: NA; size: once; CDR3: CSVEDGGWGGKETQYF; DNA: TGCAGCGTTGAAGATGGGGGGTGGGGCGGAAAAGAGACCCAGTACTTC
J: TRBJ2-7; V: TRBV6-1; D: TRBD1; size: NA; CDR3: CASRPGQGPYEQYF; DNA: TGTGCCAGCAGACCGGGACAGGGCCCCTACGAGCAGTACTTC
J: TRBJ1-4; V: TRBV28; D: NA; size: NA; CDR3: CASRNTGTNEKLFF; DNA: TGTGCCAGCAGGAACACAGGGACTAATGAAAAACTGTTTTTT
J: TRBJ2-7; V: TRBV6-1; D: TRBD1; size: NA; CDR3: CASSPGQGYYEQYF; DNA: TGTGCCAGCAGTCCCGGACAGGGTTACTACGAGCAGTACTTC
J: TRBJ1-3; V: TRBV9; D: NA; size: NA; CDR3: CASSEGDGNTIYF; DNA: TGTGCCAGCAGCGAGGGGGATGGAAACACCATATATTTT
J: TRBJ1-2; V: TRBV9; D: NA; size: NA; CDR3: CASSVEDSQHGYTF; DNA: TGTGCCAGCAGCGTAGAGGACAGTCAGCATGGCTACACCTTC
J: TRBJ2-7; V: TRBV7-2; D: TRBD2; size: NA; CDR3: CASSLSWEGSSEQYF; DNA: TGTGCCAGCAGCTTGTCGTGGGAGGGCTCGTCCGAGCAGTACTTC
J: TRBJ1-2; V: TRBV6-1; D: NA; size: NA; CDR3: CASSEGTDVNYGYTF; DNA: TGTGCCAGCAGTGAAGGGACAGATGTTAACTATGGCTACACCTTC
J: TRBJ2-3; V: TRBV29-1; D: NA; size: NA; CDR3: CSVSFTDTQYF; DNA: TGCAGCGTCTCGTTCACAGATACGCAGTATTTT
J: TRBJ2-7; V: TRBV4-3; D: TRBD2; size: NA; CDR3: CASSQDGTGRGSAGGFYEQYF; DNA: TGCGCCAGCAGCCAAGACGGGACGGGCAGGGGGTCAGCGGGAGGATTCTACGAGCAGTACTTC